This TCR beta chain originates from a study of radiotherapy plus CTLA-4 blockade in lung cancer. About the research overall: Objective response rate was 15% to 20%; disease control rate, less than 40%. Study observations and caveats: Alongside interferon-beta, early blood T cell clone dynamics were reportedly the best predictor of response. Subsequent to radiotherapy plus ipilimumab, tumor-derived TCR clones underwent expansion in blood.

Patients had chemo-refractory metastatic non-small-cell lung cancer and received focal radiation plus CTLA-4 blockade that used ipilimumab. The germline V gene has CDR1 LNHNV and CDR2 YYDKDF (reference sequence). This CDR3 is built from 15 residues. Trimming took off 1 base at V and 10 bases at J, with 19 bases between the two ends. As concerns this clone: Antigen: not known.

The table came from immunoSEQ multiplex PCR; TCRdb's copy has only in-frame clones and leaves some out. The sample consists of about 49,000 clones, approximately 76% of them appearing once. The receptor's source is a human donor with non-small cell lung cancer who had stable disease on radiotherapy plus ipilimumab. The rearrangement joins TRBV15 to TRBJ2-5; no definite D call. Source: peripheral blood, taken from a patient treated with radiotherapy plus ipilimumab. The CDR3 DNA follows: TGTGCCACCAGCAGAGTGTCCGAGGCCCAGAGGAACCAGTACTTC. Protein sequence: CATSRVSEAQRNQYF.